The subject of this entry is one T cell receptor (beta chain). What it binds is unknown. This entry belongs to a study of cytomegalovirus exposure and HLA in healthy donors. Whole-study findings and limits: Cytomegalovirus status, reportedly, was diagnosed with high specificity and sensitivity by the classifier.

Only in-frame clones appear in the TCRdb table, and some are missing; sequencing was by immunoSEQ multiplex PCR. The sample holds about 120,000 clones, about 84% seen once. The CDR3 spans 11 residues. Per germline, CDR1 MNHNS and CDR2 SASEGT. V shed 5 bases, J shed 6 bases, and the junction held 1 base outside the gene matches. Sequencing was done on a sample of PBMCs. The J gene is TRBJ2-7, the V gene TRBV6-1, with TRBD1 matching 7 bases. The source of this sequence is a woman aged 25-40 years in good health and CMV-seronegative. The CDR3 spells CASSYRGEQYF. In DNA, the CDR3 is TGTGCCAGCAGTTACAGGGGCGAGCAGTACTTC.